The T cell receptor (beta chain) described here comes from a study of blood T cells in healthy people across ages. Findings and limits, study-wide: A roughly linear age-dependent decrease characterized TCR beta diversity per million T cells. Any conclusive comparison of naive versus antigen-experienced cells was prevented by using unsorted PBMCs.

As regards this clonotype: Its antigen remains unidentified.

The use of a sample-barcoded 5' primer and a J-beta primer mix characterized a second PCR of about 7 to 12 cycles. From the 5' RACE reads, TCRdb called clonotypes with MiXCR, one entry per CDR3 protein. The table includes nearly 800,000 distinct CDR3 sequences, approximately 60% detected once. The clonotype was recovered from a man aged 35 to 55 in good health. Sequenced sample: blood.

CDR3 loop: CASSSKGGGGTRAYNEQFF. CDR3 DNA sequence: TGTGCCAGCAGCTCCAAGGGTGGGGGGGGGACCCGAGCCTACAATGAGCAGTTCTTC. The chain has TRBV7-2 and TRBJ2-1; 7 positions match TRBD2. Germline V gives CDR1 SGHTA, CDR2 FQGNSA. Unmatched junction bases numbered 17, after V lost 4 bases and J lost 2 bases. There are 19 residues in the CDR3.